The present T cell receptor beta chain was sequenced within a study of T cell responses to AZD1222 COVID-19 vaccine. Study-wide context: Second doses at about 4 or about 12 weeks were pooled. Study results and caveats: There were mostly white British donors and more females than males, and clonal diversity was possibly underestimated. Baseline antibody screening turned up just six seropositive AZD1222 recipients. Unmutated variant regions are reportedly targeted by nearly half of spike-specific TCRs.

CDR3 length: 14 amino acids. Per the germline V gene, CDR1 is SGDLS and CDR2 is YYNGEE. Trimming left V 4 bases short and J 6 bases short, with 14 bases between. Sequenced by immunoSEQ multiplex PCR; TCRdb stores in-frame clones only, minus some. Of 95,000 to 150,000 clones listed, approximately 90% were seen once; the top ten hold approximately 3.3%. Comments on this clone: Its antigen is not known.

The sample in question was peripheral blood, obtained on day 0 of AZD1222 vaccination. The sequence came from an adult in good health. This sequence joins TRBV9 and TRBJ1-5; D is uncertain. The CDR3 is CASSLGPPGQPQHF. The CDR3 bases are TGTGCCAGCAGCCTTGGACCTCCGGGTCAGCCCCAGCATTTT.